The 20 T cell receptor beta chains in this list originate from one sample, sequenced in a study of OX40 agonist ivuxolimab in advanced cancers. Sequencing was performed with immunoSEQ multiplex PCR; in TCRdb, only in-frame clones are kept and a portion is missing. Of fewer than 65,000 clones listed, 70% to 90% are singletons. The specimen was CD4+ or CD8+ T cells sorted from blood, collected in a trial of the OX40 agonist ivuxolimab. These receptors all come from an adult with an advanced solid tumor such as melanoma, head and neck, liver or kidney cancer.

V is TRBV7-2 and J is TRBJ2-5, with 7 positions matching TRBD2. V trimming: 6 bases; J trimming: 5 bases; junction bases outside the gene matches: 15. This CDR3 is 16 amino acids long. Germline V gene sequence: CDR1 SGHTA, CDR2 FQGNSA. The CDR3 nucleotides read TGTGCCAGCAGACCCATCGGGGGGAGAGGGATTGAGACCCAGTACTTC. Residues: CASRPIGGRGIETQYF. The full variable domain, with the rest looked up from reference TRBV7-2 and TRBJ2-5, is GAGVSQSPSNKVTEKGKDVELRCDPISGHTALYWYRQSLGQGLEFLIYFQGNSAPDKSGLPSDRFSAERTGGSVSTLTIQRTQQEDSAVYLCASRPIGGRGIETQYFGPGTRLLVL.

DNA for the CDR3: TGTGCCACCAGCAGAGACAACCGGGTGGAGACCCAGTACTTC. Translation gives CATSRDNRVETQYF. This chain connects TRBV15 to TRBJ2-5; unclear D gene. Germline CDR1 reads LNHNV; CDR2 reads YYDKDF (reference sequence). CDR3 length: 14 amino acids. V lost 0 bases and J 5 bases, leaving 10 bases between the germline ends.

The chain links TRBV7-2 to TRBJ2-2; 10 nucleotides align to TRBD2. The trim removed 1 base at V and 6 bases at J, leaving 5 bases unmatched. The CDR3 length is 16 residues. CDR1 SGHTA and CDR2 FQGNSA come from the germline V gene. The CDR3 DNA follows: TGTGCCAGCAGCTTAGTGCAGCGGGGGGGTTCCGGGGAGCTGTTTTTT. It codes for CASSLVQRGGSGELFF.

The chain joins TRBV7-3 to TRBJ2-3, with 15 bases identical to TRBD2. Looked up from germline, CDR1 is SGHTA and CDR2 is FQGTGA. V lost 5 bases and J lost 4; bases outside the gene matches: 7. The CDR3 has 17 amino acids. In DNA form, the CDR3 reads TGTGCCAGCAGCCCTGGGACTAGCGGGGGGACCCCAGATACGCAGTATTTT. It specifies CASSPGTSGGTPDTQYF.

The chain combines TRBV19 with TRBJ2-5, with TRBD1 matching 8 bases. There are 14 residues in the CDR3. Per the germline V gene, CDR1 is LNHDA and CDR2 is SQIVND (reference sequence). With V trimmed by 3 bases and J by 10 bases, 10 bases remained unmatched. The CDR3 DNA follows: TGTGCCAGTAGTATTGGGACAGGCGCAAGATTCCAGTACTTC. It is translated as CASSIGTGARFQYF.

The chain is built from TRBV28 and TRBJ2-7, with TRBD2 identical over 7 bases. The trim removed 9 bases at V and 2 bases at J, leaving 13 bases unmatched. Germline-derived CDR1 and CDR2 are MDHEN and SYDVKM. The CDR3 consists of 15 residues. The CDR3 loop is CASRGGAETTYEQYF. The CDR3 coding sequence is TGTGCCAGTAGGGGAGGGGCAGAAACTACCTACGAGCAGTACTTC.

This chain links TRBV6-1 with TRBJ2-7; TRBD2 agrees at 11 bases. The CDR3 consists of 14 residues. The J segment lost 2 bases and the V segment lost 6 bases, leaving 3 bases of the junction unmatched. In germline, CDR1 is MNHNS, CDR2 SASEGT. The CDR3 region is CASSGTSGAYEQYF. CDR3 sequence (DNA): TGTGCCAGCAGCGGGACTAGCGGAGCCTACGAGCAGTACTTC.

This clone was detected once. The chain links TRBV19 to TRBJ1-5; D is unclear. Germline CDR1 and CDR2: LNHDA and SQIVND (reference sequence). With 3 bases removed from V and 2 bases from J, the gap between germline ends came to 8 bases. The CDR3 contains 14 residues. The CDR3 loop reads CASSIASGNQPQHF. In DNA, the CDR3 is TGTGCCAGTAGTATCGCCAGCGGCAATCAGCCCCAGCATTTT. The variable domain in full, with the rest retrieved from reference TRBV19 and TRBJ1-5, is DGGITQSPKYLFRKEGQNVTLSCEQNLNHDAMYWYRQDPGQGLRLIYYSQIVNDFQKGDIAEGYSVSREKKESFPLTVTSAQKNPTAFYLCASSIASGNQPQHFGDGTRLSIL.

The CDR3 loop reads CASSPETSRGRVTQYF. Written as DNA, the CDR3 is TGCGCCAGCAGCCCCGAGACTAGCAGGGGCCGCGTGACCCAGTACTTC. V gene TRBV5-1 combines with J gene TRBJ2-5; perhaps TRBD2 as D (7 bases). Germline CDR1 reads SGHRS; CDR2 reads YFSETQ. CDR3 length: 16 amino acids. V was clipped by 4 bases and J by 7 bases, with 23 bases between them.

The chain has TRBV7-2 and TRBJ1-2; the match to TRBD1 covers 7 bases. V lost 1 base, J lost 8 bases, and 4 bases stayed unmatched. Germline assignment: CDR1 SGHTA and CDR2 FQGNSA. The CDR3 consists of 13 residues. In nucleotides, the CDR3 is TGTGCCAGCAGCTTAGGAGGGGGCGGAGGCTACACCTTC. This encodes CASSLGGGGGYTF.

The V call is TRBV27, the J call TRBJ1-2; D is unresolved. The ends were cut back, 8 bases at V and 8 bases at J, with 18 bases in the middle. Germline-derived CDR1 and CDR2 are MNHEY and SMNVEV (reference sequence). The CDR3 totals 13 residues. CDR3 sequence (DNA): TGTGCCAGCCGCCTAGACGGGCAGCCCGGCTACACCTTC. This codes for CASRLDGQPGYTF.

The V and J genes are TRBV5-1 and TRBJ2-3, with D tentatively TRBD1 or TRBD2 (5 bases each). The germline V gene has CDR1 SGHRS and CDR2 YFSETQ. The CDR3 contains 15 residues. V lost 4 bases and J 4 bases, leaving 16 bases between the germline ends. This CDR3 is CASSGDGGPSDTQYF. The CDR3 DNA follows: TGCGCCAGCAGCGGGGACGGAGGACCATCAGATACGCAGTATTTT.

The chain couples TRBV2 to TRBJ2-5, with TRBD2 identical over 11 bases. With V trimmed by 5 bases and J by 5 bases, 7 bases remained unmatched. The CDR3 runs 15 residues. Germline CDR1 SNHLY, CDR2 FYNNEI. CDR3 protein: CASSLAGGPYETQYF. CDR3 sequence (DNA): TGTGCCAGCAGTTTAGCGGGGGGGCCCTATGAGACCCAGTACTTC.

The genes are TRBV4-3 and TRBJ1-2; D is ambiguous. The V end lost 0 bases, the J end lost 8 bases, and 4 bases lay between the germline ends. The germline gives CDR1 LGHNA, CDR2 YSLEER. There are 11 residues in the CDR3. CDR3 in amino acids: CASSQEDGYTF. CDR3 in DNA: TGCGCCAGCAGCCAAGAGGACGGCTACACCTTC.

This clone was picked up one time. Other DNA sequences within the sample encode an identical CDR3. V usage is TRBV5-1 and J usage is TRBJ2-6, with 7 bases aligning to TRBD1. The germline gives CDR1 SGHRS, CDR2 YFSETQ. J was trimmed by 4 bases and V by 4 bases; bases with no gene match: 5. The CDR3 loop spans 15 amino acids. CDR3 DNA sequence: TGCGCCAGCAGCCCGACAGGGACCGGGGCCAACGTCCTGACTTTC. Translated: CASSPTGTGANVLTF.

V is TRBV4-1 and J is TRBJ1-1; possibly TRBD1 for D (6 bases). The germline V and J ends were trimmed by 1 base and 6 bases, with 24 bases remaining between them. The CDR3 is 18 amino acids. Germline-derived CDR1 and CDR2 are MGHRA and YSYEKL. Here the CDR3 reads CASSQVFRQVGKLPEAFF. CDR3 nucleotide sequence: TGCGCCAGCAGCCAAGTATTCAGACAGGTGGGGAAGCTCCCTGAAGCTTTCTTT.

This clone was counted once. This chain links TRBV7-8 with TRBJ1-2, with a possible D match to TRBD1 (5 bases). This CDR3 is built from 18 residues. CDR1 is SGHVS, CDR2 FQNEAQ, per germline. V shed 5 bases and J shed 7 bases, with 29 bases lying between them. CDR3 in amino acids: CASSPRVRQGHISGGYTF. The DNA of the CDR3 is TGTGCCAGCAGCCCCAGAGTACGGCAGGGTCATATAAGCGGTGGCTACACCTTC.

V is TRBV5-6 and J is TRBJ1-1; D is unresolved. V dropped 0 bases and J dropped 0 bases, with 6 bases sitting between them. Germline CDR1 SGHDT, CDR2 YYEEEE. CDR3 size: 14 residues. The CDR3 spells CASSLVNLNTEAFF. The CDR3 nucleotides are TGTGCCAGCAGCTTGGTTAATCTGAACACTGAAGCTTTCTTT.

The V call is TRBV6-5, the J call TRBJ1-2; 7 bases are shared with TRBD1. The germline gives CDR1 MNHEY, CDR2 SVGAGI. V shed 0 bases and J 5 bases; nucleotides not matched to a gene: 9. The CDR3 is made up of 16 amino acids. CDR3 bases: TGTGCCAGCAGTTACTCGAGGAGGGGGCCGGGGTATGGCTACACCTTC. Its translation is CASSYSRRGPGYGYTF.

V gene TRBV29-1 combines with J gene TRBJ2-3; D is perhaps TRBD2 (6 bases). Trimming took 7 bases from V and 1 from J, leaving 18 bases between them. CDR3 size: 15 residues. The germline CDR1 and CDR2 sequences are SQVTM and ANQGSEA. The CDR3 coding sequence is TGCAGCGCCGCGGGATCAGGCAGGGGCACAGATACGCAGTATTTT. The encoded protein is CSAAGSGRGTDTQYF.